This is a list of T cell receptor beta chains from one sample in a study of T cell responses to AZD1222 COVID-19 vaccine. TCRdb's table, derived via immunoSEQ multiplex PCR, lists solely in-frame clones and lacks some. The repertoire holds 130,000 to 150,000 clones, with 88% as singletons. This sample comprised peripheral blood, obtained on day 0 of AZD1222 vaccination. These receptors were taken from an adult in good health. Both conserved end residues are part of each CDR3. A D gene is named only where the DNA matches it firmly. Clone size is shown for a subset of rows, as once, few, many or a class of expanded clone.

d_call,j_call,clone_size,v_call,cdr3_nt,cdr3_aa
TRBD1,TRBJ1-4,once,TRBV4-3,TGCGCCAGCAGCCTAGGGACAGGGGCCTTTGTACTGTTTTTT,CASSLGTGAFVLFF
NA,TRBJ1-2,NA,TRBV18,TGTGCCAGCTCACCAGGACAGAGTACTAACTATGGCTACACCTTC,CASSPGQSTNYGYTF
NA,TRBJ2-3,few,TRBV11-1,TGTGCCAGCAGCTTAGGACCGGGGGGCGGTGCAGATACGCAGTATTTT,CASSLGPGGGADTQYF
TRBD1,TRBJ2-2,NA,TRBV28,TGTGCCAGCAGTTTCGGGACAGGGGACACCGGGGAGCTGTTTTTT,CASSFGTGDTGELFF
NA,TRBJ1-2,NA,TRBV5-1,TGCGCCAGCAGCTTGGAGGGGGTCAGCGCCTATGGCTACACCTTC,CASSLEGVSAYGYTF
NA,TRBJ2-7,NA,TRBV28,TGTGCCAGCAGTTTTGCATCCCCTCGCTACGAGCAGTACTTC,CASSFASPRYEQYF
NA,TRBJ1-3,NA,TRBV21-1,TGTGCCAGCAGCAAACAGAGTCCTCCAGGGGACATACCTGGAAACACCATATATTTT,CASSKQSPPGDIPGNTIYF
NA,TRBJ1-5,few,TRBV7-2,TGTGCCAGCAGCCAAGGCAGGGGAGGCAATCAGCCCCAGCATTTT,CASSQGRGGNQPQHF
TRBD1,TRBJ1-1,NA,TRBV4-2,TGTGCCAGCAGCCTAAGCCTGACAGGGATCACTGAAGCTTTCTTT,CASSLSLTGITEAFF
NA,TRBJ2-7,NA,TRBV7-9,TGTGCCAGCAGCCCGTGGAGAGGGCGTGGGGCCTACGAGCAGTACTTC,CASSPWRGRGAYEQYF
NA,TRBJ2-1,NA,TRBV9,TGTGCCAGCAGCCCCTGGTCGGGGCGCGGGCACAATGAGCAGTTCTTC,CASSPWSGRGHNEQFF
TRBD1,TRBJ1-2,many,TRBV7-9,TGTGCCAGCAGACCTAGGATCGACGGGACAGGGGACTATGGCTACACCTTC,CASRPRIDGTGDYGYTF
TRBD1,TRBJ1-1,NA,TRBV13,TGTGCCAGCAGCCGGACAGGGAGAAACACTGAAGCTTTCTTT,CASSRTGRNTEAFF
NA,TRBJ1-5,NA,TRBV19,TGTGCCAGTAGTATCGGCATTAGCAATCAGCCCCAGCATTTT,CASSIGISNQPQHF
NA,TRBJ2-5,NA,TRBV7-9,TGTGCCAGCAGCTTAGCGGGCTCCTCGCAGACCCAGTACTTC,CASSLAGSSQTQYF
NA,TRBJ1-4,NA,TRBV29-1,TGCAGCGTTGGTGGATTAGATGAAAAACTGTTTTTT,CSVGGLDEKLFF
NA,TRBJ1-6,NA,TRBV15,TGTGCCACCAGCAGAGGGCAGGATTCACCCCTCCACTTT,CATSRGQDSPLHF
NA,TRBJ1-4,NA,TRBV7-3,TGTGCCAGCAGGGTTGGGGGAGGTAATGAAAAACTGTTTTTT,CASRVGGGNEKLFF
TRBD2,TRBJ2-1,NA,TRBV6-2/TRBV6-3,TGTGCCAGCAGTGTCAGCGGGGGCGCGGATGAGCAGTTCTTC,CASSVSGGADEQFF
NA,TRBJ1-6,NA,TRBV2,TGTGCCAGCATAAGTCAGAGCCTAAATTCACCCCTCCACTTT,CASISQSLNSPLHF
NA,TRBJ1-5,once,TRBV12-1,TGTGCCAGCAGCTTTCAGAGGACCTACAGGGGGCGAGTCGGGCAGCCCCAGCATTTT,CASSFQRTYRGRVGQPQHF
TRBD1,TRBJ1-2,NA,TRBV18,TGTGCCAGCTCACCCCGAACGACAGGGGAGGGCGATGGCTACACCTTC,CASSPRTTGEGDGYTF